Below are 16 T cell receptor beta chains sequenced from a single sample in a study of T-cell memory formation after mild COVID-19 (dated by TCRdb to the early 2020s). Library prep was done by 5' RACE. The data were produced on an Illumina NovaSeq 6000. The public sequencing data were trimmed at Q25 with fastp and processed into clonotypes with MiXCR by TCRdb, which kept only in-frame beta chains. One record per CDR3 amino acid sequence lists the most common genes and DNA. This sample holds tens of thousands of distinct CDR3 sequences; 16% were observed only once. Of the sample, 31% is held by the ten largest clones. Sequenced sample: PBMCs or a T cell subset sorted from them (not recorded which). The receptors were sampled from an adult woman who had mild COVID-19 (a few samples of this study predate the infection). The sample titles of this study are shuffled in the database, so cell type and time point are left out; the donor was told from shared clones.

The CDR3 region is CASSHEVDTQYF. CDR3 coding DNA: TGTGCCAGCAGCCACGAGGTAGATACGCAGTATTTT. This rearrangement joins TRBV7-2 to TRBJ2-3; D unresolved. Trimming left V 5 bases short and J 5 bases short, with 8 bases between. Germline V gives CDR1 SGHTA, CDR2 FQGNSA. CDR3 length: 12 amino acids.

Only one count was recorded for this clonotype. V usage is TRBV7-9 and J usage is TRBJ1-1, with D perhaps TRBD1 (5 bases). Per germline, CDR1 SEHNR and CDR2 FQNEAQ (reference sequence). The CDR3 has 15 residues. Deletions cut 11 bases from V and 1 base from J, with 20 bases between. The CDR3 bases are TGTGCCGGCCGGGACTTACTCCTGACGAACACTGAAGCTTTCTTT. This encodes CAGRDLLLTNTEAFF.

The rearrangement uses TRBV4-3 and TRBJ2-7; D may be TRBD1 or TRBD2 (6 bases each). V gave up 1 base and J gave up 0 bases, with 13 bases separating them. Germline CDR1 is LGHNA and CDR2 is YSLEER. The CDR3 extends over 16 amino acids. This chain's CDR3 is CASSQARGLPSYEQYF. The CDR3 DNA sequence: TGCGCCAGCAGCCAAGCCCGGGGGCTCCCCTCCTACGAGCAGTACTTC.

The chain has TRBV20-1 and TRBJ2-7; D not certain. This CDR3 is 12 amino acids long. Germline CDR1 reads DFQATT; CDR2 reads SNEGSKA (reference sequence). Deletions cut 1 base from V and 0 bases from J, with 4 bases between. The CDR3 loop is CSARGDSYEQYF. The CDR3 DNA is TGCAGTGCTAGAGGCGACTCCTACGAGCAGTACTTC.

This clonotype was counted a few times. DNA for the CDR3: TGCAGCGTTCAGTCCCGGAACACTGAAGCTTTCTTT. Residues: CSVQSRNTEAFF. The chain employs TRBV29-1 and TRBJ1-1; D ambiguous. V dropped 5 bases and J dropped 1 base, with 8 bases sitting between them. In germline, CDR1 is SQVTM, CDR2 ANQGSEA. This CDR3 spans 12 amino acids.

This clonotype turned up a few times. This CDR3 is CASSQRQGVHEQYF. CDR3 nucleotide sequence: TGTGCCAGCAGTCAAAGACAGGGGGTCCACGAGCAGTACTTC. The chain joins TRBV12-3 or TRBV12-4 to TRBJ2-7; 9 nucleotides line up with TRBD1. This CDR3 is built from 14 residues. J lost 5 bases, V lost 5 bases, and 7 bases had no gene match.

The CDR3 DNA reads TGTGCCACCAGTCATCCGACAGTGAACACCGGGGAGCTGTTTTTT. It encodes CATSHPTVNTGELFF. This chain uses TRBV24-1 with TRBJ2-2; perhaps TRBD1 as D (5 bases). This CDR3 has 15 amino acids. Trimming removed 6 bases from V and 1 base from J, with 11 bases in between. The germline V gene encodes CDR1 KGHDR and CDR2 SFDVKD.

V gene TRBV11-3 combines with J gene TRBJ2-1, with TRBD2 matching over 8 bases. In germline, CDR1 is SGHNT, CDR2 YENEEA. The junction had 12 bases not matched to a gene; V was cut back by 1 base and J by 4 bases. The CDR3 loop spans 18 amino acids. Here the CDR3 DNA reads TGTGCCAGCAGCTTAGGTGGAGTTGGACTAGCTAGTTACAATGAGCAGTTCTTC. It translates to CASSLGGVGLASYNEQFF.

This rearrangement joins TRBV9 to TRBJ2-6; possible D gene TRBD2, 5 bases. Trimming took off 2 bases at V and 2 bases at J, with 11 bases between the two ends. The CDR3 has 16 amino acids. Germline CDR1 SGDLS, CDR2 YYNGEE. In DNA, the CDR3 is TGTGCCAGCAGCGTCCTCGTCGGGGCTGGGGCCAACGTCCTGACTTTC. Residues: CASSVLVGAGANVLTF.

This clonotype turned up a few times. The V and J genes are TRBV10-3 and TRBJ2-1, with 10 bases identical to TRBD1. The CDR3 covers 15 residues. The V gene end was trimmed by 5 bases and the J gene end by 7 bases; junction bases not matched to a gene: 8. Germline assignment: CDR1 ENHRY and CDR2 SYGVKD. CDR3 coding DNA: TGTGCCATCAGTCCAGCCGGGACAGGGGTGAATGAGCAGTTCTTC. Protein product: CAISPAGTGVNEQFF.

This clonotype has just a few counts. The V gene is TRBV7-2, the J gene TRBJ2-7; 15 positions match TRBD2. This CDR3 is built from 19 residues. The V gene's germline CDR1 is SGHTA and CDR2 FQGNSA. Germline trimming cut 5 bases from V and 0 bases from J; bases unmatched to any gene: 11. CDR3 sequence reads: CASSQGLAGGPRSSYEQYF. The CDR3 bases are TGTGCCAGCAGCCAGGGACTAGCGGGAGGCCCAAGGAGCTCCTACGAGCAGTACTTC.

The gene calls are TRBV4-1 and TRBJ1-4, with TRBD1 identical over 8 bases. The CDR3 covers 14 residues. The V segment lost 5 bases and the J segment 6 bases; nucleotides outside the gene matches: 5. The V gene's germline CDR1 is MGHRA and CDR2 YSYEKL. Here the CDR3 DNA reads TGCGCCAGCAGCTCCGGACAGGGATATGAAAAACTGTTTTTT. Translated: CASSSGQGYEKLFF.

This clonotype turned up a few times. The J gene is TRBJ2-2, the V gene TRBV12-3 or TRBV12-4; possible D gene TRBD1, 6 bases. This CDR3 region has 17 residues. Trimming shortened V by 3 bases and J by 0 bases, and 14 bases separated the two germline ends. The CDR3 DNA sequence: TGTGCCAGCAGTTTCCCCCCGACAGGCTCGAACACCGGGGAGCTGTTTTTT. Amino acids: CASSFPPTGSNTGELFF.

In its sample, this clonotype was seen a few times. The V gene is TRBV20-1, the J gene TRBJ1-2, with a tentative D call TRBD1 (5 bases). This CDR3 has 14 residues. From germline, CDR1 is DFQATT and CDR2 SNEGSKA (reference sequence). V lost 0 bases, J lost 8 bases, and 16 bases lay in between. This chain's CDR3 is CSAREELGRRGYTF. The DNA of the CDR3 is TGCAGTGCTAGAGAGGAGCTGGGGCGAAGAGGCTACACCTTC.

The chain carries TRBV6-5 and TRBJ2-3; no firm D call. The germline CDR1 and CDR2 sequences are MNHEY and SVGAGI. Trimming cost V 7 bases and J 3 bases, with 5 bases left between them. CDR3 length: 11 amino acids. Written as DNA, the CDR3 is TGTGCCAGCATATTAACAGATACGCAGTATTTT. It codes for CASILTDTQYF.

The chain combines TRBV5-5 with TRBJ2-1, with 9 nucleotides matching TRBD2. Looked up from germline, CDR1 is SGHKS and CDR2 is YYEKEE (reference sequence). This CDR3 has 16 amino acids. V shed 5 bases and J 0 bases; nucleotides not matched to a gene: 6. Here the CDR3 reads CASSPRLADSYNEQFF. As DNA, the CDR3 is TGTGCCAGCAGTCCCAGACTAGCGGACTCCTACAATGAGCAGTTCTTC.